Below are 24 T cell receptor beta chains sequenced from a single sample in a study of CD8 T cells in ankylosing spondylitis. Study findings and constraints: The study identified a TCR beta motif of about eight highly homologous variants that appeared characteristic of ankylosing spondylitis blood.

For these receptors, no antigen is known. TCRdb independently ran MiXCR on the 5' RACE reads; one entry per CDR3 protein. The table lists almost 400,000 distinct CDR3 sequences, around 20% of them singletons, with about a sixth in the top ten. Sequenced input: blood, either unsorted or a sorted T cell fraction (not recorded which). The origin of the receptors is a male donor with ankylosing spondylitis.

This clonotype was recorded a few times. The chain joins TRBV5-1 to TRBJ2-6; D may correspond to TRBD1 or TRBD2 (5 bases each). V lost 2 bases, J lost 0 bases, and 9 bases lay in between. Germline lookup yields CDR1 SGHRS and CDR2 YFSETQ. This CDR3 region has 16 residues. The DNA for the CDR3 is TGCGCCAGCAGCTTTAATGGGGGCTCTGGGGCCAACGTCCTGACTTTC. Translating it yields CASSFNGGSGANVLTF.

The rearrangement links TRBV11-2 to TRBJ2-1; no clear D. Per the germline V gene, CDR1 is SGHAT and CDR2 is FQNNGV. This CDR3 is 15 amino acids long. The V and J ends lost 3 bases and 2 bases respectively, with 11 bases between them. This chain's CDR3 is CASSFRLGTYNEQFF. The CDR3 nucleotides are TGTGCCAGCAGCTTCCGGCTGGGAACCTACAATGAGCAGTTCTTC.

The J gene is TRBJ2-6, the V gene TRBV28; no firm D call. Looked up from germline, CDR1 is MDHEN and CDR2 is SYDVKM. The CDR3 spans 16 residues. Trimming took off 2 bases at V and 0 bases at J, with 8 bases between the two ends. The CDR3, as DNA: TGTGCCAGCAGTTTACTCCCCCTCTCTGGGGCCAACGTCCTGACTTTC. It encodes CASSLLPLSGANVLTF.

This rearrangement joins TRBV12-3 or TRBV12-4 to TRBJ2-1, with 9 positions matching TRBD2. The CDR3 has 19 amino acids. J lost 0 bases, V lost 6 bases, and 15 bases had no gene match. The DNA of the CDR3 is TGTGCCAGCAGCTCGACTAGCGGAGCCTTAATGAGCTCCTACAATGAGCAGTTCTTC. Its translation: CASSSTSGALMSSYNEQFF.

The rearrangement uses TRBV6-2 or TRBV6-3 and TRBJ2-3, with no clear D. Looked up from germline, CDR1 is MNHEY and CDR2 is SVGEGT. The CDR3 contains 15 residues. Trimming removed 0 bases at V and 4 bases at J, with 11 bases between. The CDR3 DNA sequence: TGTGCCAGCAGTTACTCCACTTCGGGTCCAGATACGCAGTATTTT. This translates into CASSYSTSGPDTQYF.

CDR3 loop: CASSQTSGRYEQYF. The CDR3 nucleotides read TGTGCCAGCAGCCAAACTAGCGGGAGGTACGAGCAGTACTTC. This sequence joins TRBV27 and TRBJ2-7; TRBD2 matches 12 bases. J was trimmed by 4 bases and V by 6 bases; bases with no gene match: 4. The CDR3 has 14 amino acids. CDR1 and CDR2 from the germline V gene are MNHEY and SMNVEV (reference sequence).

This clonotype was seen more than once but under ten times. The J gene is TRBJ2-3, the V gene TRBV5-1; 9 bases are a match to TRBD2. Germline assignment: CDR1 SGHRS and CDR2 YFSETQ. This CDR3 comprises 16 residues. V was clipped by 0 bases and J by 5 bases; unmatched bases: 7. CDR3 protein: CASSLDWAGGRDTQYF. DNA for the CDR3: TGCGCCAGCAGCTTGGATTGGGCGGGAGGGCGAGATACGCAGTATTTT.

CDR3 bases: TGTGCCAGCAGCATCTCTGGAAACACCATATATTTT. Protein product: CASSISGNTIYF. This chain joins TRBV5-6 and TRBJ1-3, with D uncertain. This CDR3 spans 12 amino acids. Trimming removed 4 bases at V and 0 bases at J, with 2 bases between. Germline V gene sequence: CDR1 SGHDT, CDR2 YYEEEE.

This chain links TRBV12-3 or TRBV12-4 with TRBJ2-1; 8 nucleotides match TRBD1. Trimming removed 3 bases from V and 6 bases from J; junction bases left unmatched: 4. The CDR3 loop spans 14 amino acids. The CDR3 region is CASSFRTGPNEQFF. In nucleotides, the CDR3 is TGTGCCAGCAGTTTTCGGACAGGGCCCAATGAGCAGTTCTTC.

This clonotype appeared a few times. The chain uses TRBV28 and TRBJ1-5; D is uncertain. Germline CDR1 is MDHEN and CDR2 is SYDVKM. The CDR3 loop spans 14 amino acids. Trimming pared 3 bases from V and 3 bases from J, leaving 9 bases between. CDR3 amino acids: CASSLGGYNQPQHF. CDR3 nucleotides: TGTGCCAGCAGTTTGGGTGGGTACAATCAGCCCCAGCATTTT. The whole variable domain, remainder taken from reference TRBV28 and TRBJ1-5, is DVKVTQSSRYLVKRTGEKVFLECVQDMDHENMFWYRQDPGLGLRLIYFSYDVKMKEKGDIPEGYSVSREKKERFSLILESASTNQTSMYLCASSLGGYNQPQHFGDGTRLSIL.

V gene TRBV4-3 combines with J gene TRBJ1-2, with D unclear. The germline V gene has CDR1 LGHNA and CDR2 YSLEER. CDR3 length equals 15 residues. Deletions cut 2 bases from V and 4 bases from J, with 14 bases between. The DNA for the CDR3 is TGCGCCAGCAGCCAACAGACCGCCCAGGCCTATGGCTACACCTTC. As protein: CASSQQTAQAYGYTF.

This chain links TRBV25-1 with TRBJ1-1; D is uncertain. Trimming stripped 0 bases from V and 5 bases from J, with 13 bases between. The germline gives CDR1 MGHDK, CDR2 SYGVNS. The CDR3 has 15 residues. The CDR3 spells CASSEYRGRQTEAFF. The CDR3 DNA is TGTGCCAGCAGTGAATACCGGGGAAGGCAGACTGAAGCTTTCTTT.

This clonotype showed up just a few times. Its ends do not fully match the called genes, so a read error is possible. The chain has TRBV27 and TRBJ2-3; 7 nucleotides align to TRBD1. This CDR3 has 14 amino acids. Germline-derived CDR1 and CDR2 are MNHEY and SMNVEV (reference sequence). The CDR3 loop is CASSSWDSRDTQYF. DNA for the CDR3: TGTGCCAGCAGTAGCTGGGACAGCAGAGATACGCAGTATTTT.

This clonotype was observed a few times. J is TRBJ2-1 and V is TRBV29-1; 7 positions agree with TRBD2. This CDR3 contains 14 residues. Germline V gene lookup returns CDR1 SQVTM and CDR2 ANQGSEA. V lost 6 bases to trimming and J lost 10 bases; unmatched junction nucleotides: 15. The CDR3 sequence: CSVATSVFQGEQFF. In DNA form, the CDR3 reads TGCAGCGTCGCCACTAGCGTCTTTCAAGGCGAGCAGTTCTTC.

This chain uses TRBV7-8 with TRBJ1-5; D unresolved. The V end lost 5 bases, the J end lost 6 bases, and 14 bases lay between the germline ends. This CDR3 has 14 residues. The germline gives CDR1 SGHVS, CDR2 FQNEAQ. The DNA for the CDR3 is TGTGCCAGCAGCCACAACAGTGCTAGTCAGCCCCAGCATTTT. The encoded protein is CASSHNSASQPQHF. The full variable domain, in which reference TRBV7-8 and TRBJ1-5 provide the parts outside the CDR3, is GAGVSQSPRYKVAKRGQDVALRCDPISGHVSLFWYQQALGQGPEFLTYFQNEAQLDKSGLPSDRFFAERPEGSVSTLKIQRTQQEDSAVYLCASSHNSASQPQHFGDGTRLSIL.

The V call is TRBV29-1, the J call TRBJ2-3, with D unresolved. CDR1 SQVTM and CDR2 ANQGSEA come from the germline V gene. The CDR3 sequence is 13 residues long. V was shortened by 3 bases and J by 2 bases, with 9 bases between the two germline ends. CDR3 sequence reads: CSVDPADTDTQYF. Written as DNA, the CDR3 is TGCAGCGTTGACCCGGCAGACACAGATACGCAGTATTTT.

In its sample, this clonotype was seen a few times. The chain uses TRBV14 and TRBJ1-1; D possibly corresponds to TRBD1 (6 bases). The germline V gene has CDR1 SGHDN and CDR2 FVKESK. Trimming removed 4 bases from V and 1 base from J, with 13 bases in between. The CDR3 is 15 amino acids. The CDR3 region is CASSPWGQPNTEAFF. The CDR3 nucleotides are TGTGCCAGCAGCCCCTGGGGGCAGCCGAACACTGAAGCTTTCTTT.

This clonotype was seen only a few times. The chain links TRBV6-5 to TRBJ2-3; D perhaps matches TRBD2 (6 bases). V lost 4 bases and J 10 bases, leaving 15 bases between the germline ends. This CDR3 region has 13 residues. Germline V lookup: CDR1 MNHEY, CDR2 SVGAGI. CDR3 sequence (DNA): TGTGCCAGCAGTTGGGGGGACCTTAAGGCGCAGTATTTT. Translating gives CASSWGDLKAQYF.

This clonotype was observed a handful of times. The chain has TRBV29-1 and TRBJ1-4, with 7 bases identical to TRBD1. V shed 0 bases, J shed 8 bases, and the junction held 12 bases outside the gene matches. Germline CDR1 and CDR2: SQVTM and ANQGSEA. CDR3 length: 16 residues. The CDR3 region has the DNA TGCAGCGTTGAAGAGGGCGCGGGACAGCCCTTAGAAAAACTGTTTTTT. Residues: CSVEEGAGQPLEKLFF.

V usage is TRBV18 and J usage is TRBJ1-2; tentatively, D is TRBD1 (5 bases). In germline, CDR1 is KGHSH, CDR2 LQKENI. This CDR3 region has 15 residues. Trimming stripped 3 bases from V and 4 bases from J, with 15 bases between. CDR3 amino acids: CASSPSGRVAYGYTF. CDR3 in DNA: TGTGCCAGCTCACCCTCCGGCAGGGTGGCCTATGGCTACACCTTC.

The chain carries TRBV20-1 and TRBJ2-1; 9 nucleotides align to TRBD2. V lost 0 bases, J lost 0 bases, and 9 bases stayed unmatched. The germline gives CDR1 DFQATT, CDR2 SNEGSKA (reference sequence). The CDR3 extends over 18 amino acids. In DNA, the CDR3 is TGCAGTGCTAGAGATCTCCGAAGCGGGAGGAGCTCCTACAATGAGCAGTTCTTC. It is translated as CSARDLRSGRSSYNEQFF.

This clonotype was counted between two and nine times. The rearrangement links TRBV2 to TRBJ2-7; 7 positions match TRBD1. Germline trimming cut 6 bases from V and 5 bases from J; bases unmatched to any gene: 4. CDR3 length: 12 residues. CDR1 SNHLY and CDR2 FYNNEI come from the germline V gene. The CDR3 nucleotides are TGTGCCAGCAGCACTGACAGGGACGAGCAGTACTTC. Translating it yields CASSTDRDEQYF.

The rearrangement joins TRBV20-1 to TRBJ2-3, with TRBD2 matching 11 bases. CDR1 and CDR2 (germline): DFQATT, SNEGSKA (reference sequence). The CDR3 spans 16 residues. The junction had 10 bases not matched to a gene; V was cut back by 4 bases and J by 4 bases. The CDR3 nucleotides are TGCAGTGCTATTGGGATACTAGCGGGAGTCTCAGATACGCAGTATTTT. As protein: CSAIGILAGVSDTQYF.

The chain couples TRBV2 to TRBJ1-5, with 9 bases identical to TRBD1. Trimming cost V 6 bases and J 9 bases; bases outside gene matches: 9. There are 14 residues in the CDR3. Germline CDR1 and CDR2: SNHLY and FYNNEI. The CDR3 loop is CASRGDRAWRPQHF. CDR3 DNA sequence: TGTGCCAGCAGGGGGGACAGGGCCTGGCGGCCCCAGCATTTT.